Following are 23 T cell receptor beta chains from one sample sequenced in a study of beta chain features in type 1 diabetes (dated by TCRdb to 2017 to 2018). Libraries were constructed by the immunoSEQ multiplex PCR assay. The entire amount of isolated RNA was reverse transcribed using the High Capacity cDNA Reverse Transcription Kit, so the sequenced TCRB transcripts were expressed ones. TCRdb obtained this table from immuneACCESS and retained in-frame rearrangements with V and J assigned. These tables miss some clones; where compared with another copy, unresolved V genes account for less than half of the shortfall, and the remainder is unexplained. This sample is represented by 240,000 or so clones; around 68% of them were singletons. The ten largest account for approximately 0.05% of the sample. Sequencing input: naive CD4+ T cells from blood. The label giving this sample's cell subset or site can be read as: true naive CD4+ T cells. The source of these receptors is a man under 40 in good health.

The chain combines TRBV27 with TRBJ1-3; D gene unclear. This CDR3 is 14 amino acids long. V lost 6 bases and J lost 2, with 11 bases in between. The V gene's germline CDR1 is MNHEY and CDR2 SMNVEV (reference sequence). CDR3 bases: TGTGCCAGCAGGAAAGTTGCTGCTGGAAACACCATATATTTT. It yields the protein CASRKVAAGNTIYF.

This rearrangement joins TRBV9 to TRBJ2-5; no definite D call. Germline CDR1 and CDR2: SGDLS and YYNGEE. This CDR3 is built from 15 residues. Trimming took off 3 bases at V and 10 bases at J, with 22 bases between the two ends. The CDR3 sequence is CASSDRTGLDADQYF. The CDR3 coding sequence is TGTGCCAGCAGCGATAGGACGGGCCTGGATGCGGACCAGTACTTC.

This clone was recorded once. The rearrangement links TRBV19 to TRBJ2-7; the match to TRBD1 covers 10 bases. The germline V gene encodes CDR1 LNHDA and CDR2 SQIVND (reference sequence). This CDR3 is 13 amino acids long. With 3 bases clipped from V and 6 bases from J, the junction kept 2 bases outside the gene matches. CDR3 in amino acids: CASSMTGGAEQYF. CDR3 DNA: TGTGCCAGTAGTATGACAGGGGGCGCCGAGCAGTACTTC.

The CDR3 DNA is TGCAGCGTTGGAGCGGGCACAGATACGCAGTATTTT. It is translated as CSVGAGTDTQYF. The V and J genes are TRBV29-1 and TRBJ2-3; weak D call: TRBD2 (5 bases). Trimming took off 4 bases at V and 1 base at J, with 6 bases between the two ends. The CDR3 length is 12 residues. From germline, CDR1 is SQVTM and CDR2 ANQGSEA.

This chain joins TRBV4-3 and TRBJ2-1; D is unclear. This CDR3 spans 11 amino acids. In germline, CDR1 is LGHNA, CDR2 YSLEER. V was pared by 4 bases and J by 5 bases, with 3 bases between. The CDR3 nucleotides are TGCGCCAGCAGCCTACACAATGAGCAGTTCTTC. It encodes CASSLHNEQFF.

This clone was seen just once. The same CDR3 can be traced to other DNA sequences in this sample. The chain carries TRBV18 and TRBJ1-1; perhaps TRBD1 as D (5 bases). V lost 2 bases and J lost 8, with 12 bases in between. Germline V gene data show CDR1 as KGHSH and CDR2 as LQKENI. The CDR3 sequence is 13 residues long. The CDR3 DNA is TGTGCCAGCTCACCAAGGCAGGGCGCAGAAGCTTTCTTT. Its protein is CASSPRQGAEAFF.

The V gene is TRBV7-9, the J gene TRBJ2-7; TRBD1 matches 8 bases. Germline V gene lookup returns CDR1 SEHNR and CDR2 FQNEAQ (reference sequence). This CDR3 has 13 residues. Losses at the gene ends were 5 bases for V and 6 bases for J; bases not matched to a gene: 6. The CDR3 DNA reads TGTGCCAGCAGCCCGGACAGGGCAAGCGAGCAGTACTTC. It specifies CASSPDRASEQYF. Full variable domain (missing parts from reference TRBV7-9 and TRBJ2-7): DTGVSQNPRHKITKRGQNVTFRCDPISEHNRLYWYRQTLGQGPEFLTYFQNEAQLEKSRLLSDRFSAERPKGSFSTLEIQRTEQGDSAMYLCASSPDRASEQYFGPGTRLTVT.

This CDR3 reads CAIRENRGLGGYTF. In DNA, the CDR3 is TGTGCCATCAGAGAAAACAGGGGATTAGGTGGCTACACCTTC. The chain uses TRBV10-3 and TRBJ1-2; 7 positions agree with TRBD1. The CDR3 is 14 amino acids. CDR1 and CDR2 (germline): ENHRY, SYGVKD. V was pared by 6 bases and J by 7 bases, with 11 bases of the junction left unmatched.

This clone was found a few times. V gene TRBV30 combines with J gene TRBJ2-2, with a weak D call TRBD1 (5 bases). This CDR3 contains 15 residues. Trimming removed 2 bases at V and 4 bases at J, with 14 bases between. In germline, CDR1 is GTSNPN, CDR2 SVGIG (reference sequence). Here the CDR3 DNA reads TGTGCCTGGAGTAGTTCAGGGATGACCACCGGGGAGCTGTTTTTT. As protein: CAWSSSGMTTGELFF.

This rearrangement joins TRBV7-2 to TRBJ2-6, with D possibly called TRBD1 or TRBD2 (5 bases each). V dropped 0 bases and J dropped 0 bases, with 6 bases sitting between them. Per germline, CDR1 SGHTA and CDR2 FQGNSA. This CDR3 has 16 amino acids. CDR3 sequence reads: CASSLAGASGANVLTF. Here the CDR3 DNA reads TGTGCCAGCAGCTTAGCCGGGGCCTCTGGGGCCAACGTCCTGACTTTC.

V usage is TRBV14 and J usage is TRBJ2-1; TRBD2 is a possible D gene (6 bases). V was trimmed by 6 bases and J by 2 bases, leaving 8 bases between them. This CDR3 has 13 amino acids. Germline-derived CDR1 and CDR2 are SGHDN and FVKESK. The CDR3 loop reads CASSSGAYNEQFF. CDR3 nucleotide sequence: TGTGCCAGCAGTAGCGGCGCCTACAATGAGCAGTTCTTC. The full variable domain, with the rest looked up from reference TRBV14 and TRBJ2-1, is EAGVTQFPSHSVIEKGQTVTLRCDPISGHDNLYWYRRVMGKEIKFLLHFVKESKQDESGMPNNRFLAERTGGTYSTLKVQPAELEDSGVYFCASSSGAYNEQFFGPGTRLTVL.

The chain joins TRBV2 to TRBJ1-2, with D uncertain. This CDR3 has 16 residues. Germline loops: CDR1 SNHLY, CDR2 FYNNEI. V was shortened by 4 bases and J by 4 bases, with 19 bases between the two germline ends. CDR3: CASSVNLAGGGYGYTF. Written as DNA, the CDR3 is TGTGCCAGCAGTGTAAACCTCGCGGGCGGAGGCTATGGCTACACCTTC.

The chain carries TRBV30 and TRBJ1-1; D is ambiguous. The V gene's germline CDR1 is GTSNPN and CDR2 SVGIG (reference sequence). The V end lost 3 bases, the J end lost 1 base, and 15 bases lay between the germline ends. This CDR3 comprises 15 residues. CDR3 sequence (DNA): TGTGCCTGGAGCAAGGGAATGAGAGGGAACACTGAAGCTTTCTTT. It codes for CAWSKGMRGNTEAFF.

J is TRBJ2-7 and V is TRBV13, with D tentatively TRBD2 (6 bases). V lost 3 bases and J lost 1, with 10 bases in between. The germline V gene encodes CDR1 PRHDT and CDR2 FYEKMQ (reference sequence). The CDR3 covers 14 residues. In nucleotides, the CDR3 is TGTGCCAGCAGCTTTAGGAGGGTGTCCTACGAGCAGTACTTC. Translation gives CASSFRRVSYEQYF. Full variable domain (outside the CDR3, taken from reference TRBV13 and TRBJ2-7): AAGVIQSPRHLIKEKRETATLKCYPIPRHDTVYWYQQGPGQDPQFLISFYEKMQSDKGSIPDRFSAQQFSDYHSELNMSSLELGDSALYFCASSFRRVSYEQYFGPGTRLTVT.

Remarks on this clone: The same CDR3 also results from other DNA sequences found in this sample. The CDR3 DNA is TGCAGCGTTGTTCGTGGACAAGAGACCCAGTACTTC. Its protein product is CSVVRGQETQYF. The chain combines TRBV29-1 with TRBJ2-5; D call uncertain. Per germline, CDR1 SQVTM and CDR2 ANQGSEA. Trimming removed 4 bases from V and 2 bases from J, with 8 bases in between. CDR3 length equals 12 residues.

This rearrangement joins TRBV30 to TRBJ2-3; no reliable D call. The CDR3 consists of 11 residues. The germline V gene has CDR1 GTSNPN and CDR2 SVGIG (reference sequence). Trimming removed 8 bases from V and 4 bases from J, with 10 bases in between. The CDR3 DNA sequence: TGTGCCAAGGTCGAGGCAGATACGCAGTATTTT. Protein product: CAKVEADTQYF. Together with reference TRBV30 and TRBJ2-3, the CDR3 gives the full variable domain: SQTIHQWPATLVQPVGSPLSLECTVEGTSNPNLYWYRQAAGRGLQLLFYSVGIGQISSEVPQNLSASRPQDRQFILSSKKLLLSDSGFYLCAKVEADTQYFGPGTRLTVL.

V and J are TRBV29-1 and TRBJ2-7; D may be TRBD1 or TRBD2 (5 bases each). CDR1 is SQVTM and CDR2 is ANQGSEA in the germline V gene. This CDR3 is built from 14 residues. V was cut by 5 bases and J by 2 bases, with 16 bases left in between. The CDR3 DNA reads TGCAGCGTTTCCGGGACGTCCTCTACCTACGAGCAGTACTTC. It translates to CSVSGTSSTYEQYF.

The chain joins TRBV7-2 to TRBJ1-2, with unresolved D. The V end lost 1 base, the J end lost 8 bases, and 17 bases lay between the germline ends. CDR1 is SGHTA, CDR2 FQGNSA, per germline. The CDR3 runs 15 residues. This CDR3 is CASSLVAGRVEGYTF. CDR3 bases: TGTGCCAGCAGCTTAGTAGCAGGTCGGGTCGAGGGCTACACCTTC.

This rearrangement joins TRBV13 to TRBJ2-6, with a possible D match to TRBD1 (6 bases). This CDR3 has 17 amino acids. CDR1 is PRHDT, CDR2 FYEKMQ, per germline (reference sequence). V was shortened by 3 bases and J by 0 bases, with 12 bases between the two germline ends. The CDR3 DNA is TGTGCCAGCAGCTTGGACAGACTAATCTCTGGGGCCAACGTCCTGACTTTC. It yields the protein CASSLDRLISGANVLTF. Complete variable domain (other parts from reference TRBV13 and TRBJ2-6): AAGVIQSPRHLIKEKRETATLKCYPIPRHDTVYWYQQGPGQDPQFLISFYEKMQSDKGSIPDRFSAQQFSDYHSELNMSSLELGDSALYFCASSLDRLISGANVLTFGAGSRLTVL.

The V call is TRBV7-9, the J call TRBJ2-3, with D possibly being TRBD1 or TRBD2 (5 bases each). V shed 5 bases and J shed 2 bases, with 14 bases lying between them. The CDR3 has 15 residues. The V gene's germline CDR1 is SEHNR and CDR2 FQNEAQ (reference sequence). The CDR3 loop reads CASSPTGTHTDTQYF. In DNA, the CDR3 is TGTGCCAGCAGCCCGACGGGGACCCACACAGATACGCAGTATTTT. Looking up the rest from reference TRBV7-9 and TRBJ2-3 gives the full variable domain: DTGVSQNPRHKITKRGQNVTFRCDPISEHNRLYWYRQTLGQGPEFLTYFQNEAQLEKSRLLSDRFSAERPKGSFSTLEIQRTEQGDSAMYLCASSPTGTHTDTQYFGPGTRLTVL.

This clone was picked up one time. CDR3 DNA sequence: TGTGCCTGGAGCCCCTGGGGGGGGCAGACCTCTAACTATGGCTACACCTTC. Protein: CAWSPWGGQTSNYGYTF. The V call is TRBV30, the J call TRBJ1-2, with D tentatively TRBD1 (6 bases). This CDR3 has 17 amino acids. CDR1 GTSNPN and CDR2 SVGIG come from the germline V gene (reference sequence). V lost 3 bases and J 0 bases, leaving 20 bases between the germline ends. The full variable domain, with the rest looked up from reference TRBV30 and TRBJ1-2, is SQTIHQWPATLVQPVGSPLSLECTVEGTSNPNLYWYRQAAGRGLQLLFYSVGIGQISSEVPQNLSASRPQDRQFILSSKKLLLSDSGFYLCAWSPWGGQTSNYGYTFGSGTRLTVV.

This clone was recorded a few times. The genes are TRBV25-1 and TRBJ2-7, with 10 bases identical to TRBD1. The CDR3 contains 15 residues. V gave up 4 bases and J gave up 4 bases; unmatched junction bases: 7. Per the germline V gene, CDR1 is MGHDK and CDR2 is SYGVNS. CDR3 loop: CASSGGDRGRYEQYF. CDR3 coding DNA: TGTGCCAGCAGTGGAGGGGACAGGGGAAGGTACGAGCAGTACTTC.

The CDR3 DNA sequence: TGTGCCAGCAGCGTGTTATCGGACACCGGGGAGCTGTTTTTT. Its translation is CASSVLSDTGELFF. This sequence joins TRBV9 and TRBJ2-2; D unclear. The V gene lost 2 bases and the J gene lost 3 bases, with 8 bases spanning the gap. The CDR3 runs to 14 residues. Looked up from germline, CDR1 is SGDLS and CDR2 is YYNGEE. Filled out from reference TRBV9 and TRBJ2-2, the complete variable domain reads DSGVTQTPKHLITATGQRVTLRCSPRSGDLSVYWYQQSLDQGLQFLIQYYNGEERAKGNILERFSAQQFPDLHSELNLSSLELGDSALYFCASSVLSDTGELFFGEGSRLTVL.